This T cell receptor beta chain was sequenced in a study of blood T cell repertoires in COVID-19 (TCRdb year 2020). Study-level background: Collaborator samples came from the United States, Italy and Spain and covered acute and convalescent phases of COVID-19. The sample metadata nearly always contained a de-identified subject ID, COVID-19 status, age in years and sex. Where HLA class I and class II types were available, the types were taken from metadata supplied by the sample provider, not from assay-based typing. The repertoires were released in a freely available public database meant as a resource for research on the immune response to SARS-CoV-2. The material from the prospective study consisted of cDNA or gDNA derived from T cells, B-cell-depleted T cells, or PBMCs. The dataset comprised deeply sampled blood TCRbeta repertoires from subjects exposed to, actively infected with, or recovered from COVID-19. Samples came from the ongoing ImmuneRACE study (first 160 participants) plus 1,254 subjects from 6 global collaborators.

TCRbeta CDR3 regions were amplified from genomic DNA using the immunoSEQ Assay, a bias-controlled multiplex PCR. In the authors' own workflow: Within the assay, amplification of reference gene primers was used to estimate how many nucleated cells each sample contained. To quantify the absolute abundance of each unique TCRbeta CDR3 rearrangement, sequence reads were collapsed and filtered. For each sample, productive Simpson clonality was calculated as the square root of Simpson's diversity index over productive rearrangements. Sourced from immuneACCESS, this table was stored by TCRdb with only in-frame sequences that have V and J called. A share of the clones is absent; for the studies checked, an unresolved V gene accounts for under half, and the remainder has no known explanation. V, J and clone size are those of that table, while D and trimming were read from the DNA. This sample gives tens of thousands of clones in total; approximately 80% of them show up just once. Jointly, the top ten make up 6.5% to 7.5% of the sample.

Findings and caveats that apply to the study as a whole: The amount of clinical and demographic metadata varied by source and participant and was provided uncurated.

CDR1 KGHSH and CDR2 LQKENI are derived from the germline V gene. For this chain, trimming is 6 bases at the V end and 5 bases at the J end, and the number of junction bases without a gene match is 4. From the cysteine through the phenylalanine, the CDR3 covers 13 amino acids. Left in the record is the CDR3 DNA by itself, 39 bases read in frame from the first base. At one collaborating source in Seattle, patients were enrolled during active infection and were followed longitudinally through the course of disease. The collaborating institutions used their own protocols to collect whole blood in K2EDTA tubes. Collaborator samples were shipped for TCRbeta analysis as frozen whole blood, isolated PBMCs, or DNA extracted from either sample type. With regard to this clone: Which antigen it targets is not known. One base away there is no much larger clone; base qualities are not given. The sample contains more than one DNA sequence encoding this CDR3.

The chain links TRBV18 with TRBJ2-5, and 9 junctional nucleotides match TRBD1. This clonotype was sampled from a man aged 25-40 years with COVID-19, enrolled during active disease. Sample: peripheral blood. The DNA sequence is TGTGCCAGCTCCGGTGACAGGGGGGAGACCCAGTACTTC. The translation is CASSGDRGETQYF. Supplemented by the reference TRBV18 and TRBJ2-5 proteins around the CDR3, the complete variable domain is NAGVMQNPRHLVRRRGQEARLRCSPMKGHSHVYWYRQLPEEGLKFMVYLQKENIIDESGMPKERFSAEFPKEGPSILRIQQVVRGDSAAYFCASSGDRGETQYFGPGTRLLVL.